These 19 T cell receptor beta chains share one sample of origin, sequenced in a study of tumor-infiltrating lymphocytes in primary liver carcinoma. Germline DNA was also extracted, while the blood RNA originated from unsorted whole blood. Using a constant-region primer together with ProtoScript II reverse transcriptase, TCR beta cDNA was made from around 0.55 ug of total RNA. Modified slightly, ARM-PCR produced TCR beta libraries over three nested multiplex PCR rounds. TRBV1-TRBV30 forward primers paired with a C-beta reverse primer were used in the first two PCR rounds, which ran approximately 11 cycles each. From the multiplex PCR reads, TCRdb called clonotypes with MiXCR, one entry per CDR3 protein. Of 300,000 to 400,000 distinct CDR3 sequences listed, around 60% are singletons. The source material was peripheral blood. The receptor set was obtained from a middle-aged man with primary liver carcinoma and hepatitis B virus infection.

In its sample, this clonotype was seen a few times. The J gene is TRBJ1-6, the V gene TRBV24-1; no definite D call. This CDR3 contains 13 residues. V shed 5 bases and J shed 8 bases, with 9 bases lying between them. In germline, CDR1 is KGHDR, CDR2 SFDVKD. The CDR3 protein is CATSAASYSPLHF. As DNA, the CDR3 is TGTGCCACCAGTGCGGCTTCCTATTCACCCCTCCACTTT.

Turning to this clonotype: A read error may produce the germline difference seen at one junction end. The V and J genes are TRBV15 and TRBJ2-3; 8 bases fit TRBD1. Looked up from germline, CDR1 is LNHNV and CDR2 is YYDKDF (reference sequence). The CDR3 has 15 residues. This chain's CDR3 is CVTRLNRGGTDTQYF. The CDR3 coding sequence is TGTGTCACCAGACTGAACAGGGGGGGCACAGATACGCAGTATTTT.

This rearrangement joins TRBV28 to TRBJ2-2; D unresolved. V was trimmed by 5 bases and J by 0 bases, leaving 7 bases between them. Germline V gene sequence: CDR1 MDHEN, CDR2 SYDVKM. The length of the CDR3 is 14 residues. The DNA of the CDR3 is TGTGCCAGCAGTAAGACTGCGAACACCGGGGAGCTGTTTTTT. This codes for CASSKTANTGELFF.

This clonotype was recorded a few times. The V and J genes are TRBV4-1 and TRBJ2-1; no clear D gene. Germline CDR1 is MGHRA and CDR2 is YSYEKL. The CDR3 has 16 amino acids. Between the trimmed V and J ends, which lost 4 bases and 6 bases, there was a span of 19 bases. The CDR3 DNA sequence: TGCGCCAGCAGCCGACGAGGTCTCCGCGAGTTCAATGAGCAGTTCTTC. Translation: CASSRRGLREFNEQFF.

About this clonotype itself: One end of the junction is discordant with germline, which a read error may explain. The J gene is TRBJ1-5, the V gene TRBV11-1; D gene unclear. The germline V gene has CDR1 SGHAT and CDR2 FQDESV (reference sequence). The CDR3 totals 14 residues. The CDR3 is CAISPGSGSQPQHF. CDR3 coding DNA: TGTGCCATCAGCCCCGGAAGTGGTTCTCAGCCCCAGCATTTT. Based on the CDR3 plus reference TRBV11-1 and TRBJ1-5, the full variable domain is EAEVAQSPRYKITEKSQAVAFWCDPISGHATLYWYRQILGQGPELLVQFQDESVVDDSQLPKDRFSAERLKGVDSTLKIQPAELGDSAMYLCAISPGSGSQPQHFGDGTRLSIL.

This clonotype was found many times. The chain joins TRBV11-3 to TRBJ1-1; D might be TRBD1 (5 bases). The CDR3 consists of 12 residues. CDR1 SGHNT and CDR2 YENEEA come from the germline V gene. V dropped 5 bases and J dropped 1 base, with 5 bases sitting between them. CDR3 region: CASSQGNTEAFF. The CDR3 nucleotides are TGTGCCAGCAGCCAGGGGAACACTGAAGCTTTCTTT.

Turning to this clonotype: This may arise from a read error, as a much more abundant clone is one base away. It is likely a read error, because the conserved phenylalanine at the end of the CDR3 is missing. The chain is built from TRBV29-1 and TRBJ2-7, with D unresolved. This CDR3 contains 11 residues. The germline CDR1 and CDR2 sequences are SQVTM and ANQGSEA. The V gene lost 4 bases and the J gene lost 3 bases, with 7 bases spanning the gap. The CDR3: CSVVFFYEQYY. For the CDR3, the DNA is TGCAGCGTTGTGTTCTTCTACGAGCAGTACTAC.

This chain joins TRBV7-9 and TRBJ2-1, with D possibly being TRBD1 (6 bases). V was cut by 9 bases and J by 6 bases, with 24 bases left in between. CDR1 SEHNR and CDR2 FQNEAQ come from the germline V gene (reference sequence). This CDR3 spans 16 amino acids. The CDR3 spells CARRQGSRGSPNEQFF. The DNA for the CDR3 is TGTGCCAGGAGGCAGGGGTCCAGAGGCTCACCCAATGAGCAGTTCTTC.

A remark on this clonotype: The junction does not match germline at one end; this may be a read error. This rearrangement joins TRBV12-3 or TRBV12-4 to TRBJ1-5, with a weak D call TRBD1 (5 bases). The CDR3 extends over 15 amino acids. CDR3 loop: CASWGPGGSGQPLHF. The CDR3 coding sequence is TGTGCCAGCTGGGGACCTGGGGGTAGCGGGCAGCCCCTGCATTTT.

As regards this clonotype: A much larger clone lies one base from this, so it may be a read error. The genes are TRBV6-6 and TRBJ1-4; a possible D gene is TRBD1 (5 bases). CDR1 and CDR2 (germline): MNHNY, SVGAGI (reference sequence). V shed 2 bases and J shed 13 bases, with 11 bases lying between them. The CDR3 spans 12 residues. The CDR3 nucleotides read TGTGCCAGCAGTTACGAACAGGCAAGACTGTTTTTT. Protein product: CASSYEQARLFF.

About this clonotype itself: Without the conserved terminal phenylalanine or tryptophan, this CDR3 likely stems from a read error. This sequence joins TRBV10-3 and TRBJ2-4; D is possibly TRBD1 (6 bases). The germline CDR1 and CDR2 sequences are ENHRY and SYGVKD. CDR3 length: 15 residues. The CDR3 DNA sequence: TGTGTCATCAGTGAGTCTGACGGACAGAAAAACATTCAGTACCTC. Residues: CVISESDGQKNIQYL.

At least ten counts were recorded for this clonotype. V usage is TRBV6-1 and J usage is TRBJ2-7; 8 nucleotides match TRBD2. The CDR3 covers 15 residues. Per the germline V gene, CDR1 is MNHNS and CDR2 is SASEGT. Trimming at V came to 6 bases and at J to 3 bases, leaving 10 bases not matched to a gene. The CDR3 DNA follows: TGTGCCAGCAGGGTCGTGGGACTAGGAAGCTACGAGCAGTACTTC. Amino acids: CASRVVGLGSYEQYF.

The chain recombines TRBV11-1 with TRBJ2-7, with a possible D match to TRBD1 (5 bases). The germline V gene has CDR1 SGHAT and CDR2 FQDESV (reference sequence). V was trimmed by 10 bases and J by 3 bases, leaving 13 bases between them. This CDR3 is built from 12 residues. The CDR3: CAKSSDSYEQYF. The CDR3, as DNA: TGTGCCAAGAGCTCCGACAGCTACGAGCAGTACTTC.

This clonotype turned up a few times. Just one base apart from a much larger clone, this may be a read error. J is TRBJ2-2 and V is TRBV4-1; D remains ambiguous. The CDR3 has 14 amino acids. Germline V CDR1 and CDR2: MGHRA, YSYEKL. The CDR3 bases are TGCGTCAGCAGCCAAGATACGAACACCGGGGAGCTGTTTTTT. It encodes CVSSQDTNTGELFF.

Concerning this clonotype itself: Since a much larger clone is just one base distant, this may be a read error. Lacking the conserved final phenylalanine or tryptophan, this CDR3 likely reflects a read error. The J gene is TRBJ2-1, the V gene TRBV12-3 or TRBV12-4; the D is unclear. The CDR3 is 13 residues long. Trimming removed 2 bases from V and 7 bases from J, with 9 bases in between. The CDR3 DNA follows: TGTGCCAGCAGTTTACTCGGTGGAAATGAGCAGTTCTCC. Its protein product is CASSLLGGNEQFS.

This clonotype was picked up a small number of times. V gene TRBV5-1 combines with J gene TRBJ2-3, with D tentatively TRBD2 (5 bases). The germline gives CDR1 SGHRS, CDR2 YFSETQ. This CDR3 has 15 amino acids. Trimming removed 3 bases at V and 4 bases at J, with 15 bases between. The CDR3 spells CASSSLTRRSDTQYF. CDR3 coding DNA: TGCGCCAGCAGCTCCCTCACACGGAGGTCAGATACGCAGTATTTT.

Concerning this clonotype itself: At one end, the junction sequence differs from germline, possibly due to a read error. The chain has TRBV6-2 or TRBV6-3 and TRBJ2-1; 12 bases map to TRBD2. Germline-derived CDR1 and CDR2 are MNHEY and SVGEGT. The CDR3 has 15 amino acids. The CDR3 DNA is TGTACCAGCTTCTTCTGGACTAGCGGGAACAATGAGCAGCTCTTC. Translated, it gives CTSFFWTSGNNEQLF.

This clonotype was detected a few times. The chain joins TRBV28 to TRBJ1-5; D is unclear. This CDR3 region has 14 residues. Deletions cut 5 bases from V and 9 bases from J, with 17 bases between. The germline V gene encodes CDR1 MDHEN and CDR2 SYDVKM. The CDR3: CASSLQTHSGPQHF. In DNA form, the CDR3 reads TGTGCCAGCAGTCTCCAGACACACTCGGGGCCCCAGCATTTT.

To note about this clonotype: One end of the junction is discordant with germline, which a read error may explain. This rearrangement joins TRBV11-2 to TRBJ2-5; TRBD1 agrees at 10 bases. The CDR3 has 16 amino acids. CDR1 SGHAT and CDR2 FQNNGV come from the germline V gene. CDR3 in amino acids: CVSSLDLGTGEETQHF. CDR3 DNA sequence: TGTGTCAGCAGCTTAGATCTTGGGACAGGGGAAGAGACCCAGCACTTC.